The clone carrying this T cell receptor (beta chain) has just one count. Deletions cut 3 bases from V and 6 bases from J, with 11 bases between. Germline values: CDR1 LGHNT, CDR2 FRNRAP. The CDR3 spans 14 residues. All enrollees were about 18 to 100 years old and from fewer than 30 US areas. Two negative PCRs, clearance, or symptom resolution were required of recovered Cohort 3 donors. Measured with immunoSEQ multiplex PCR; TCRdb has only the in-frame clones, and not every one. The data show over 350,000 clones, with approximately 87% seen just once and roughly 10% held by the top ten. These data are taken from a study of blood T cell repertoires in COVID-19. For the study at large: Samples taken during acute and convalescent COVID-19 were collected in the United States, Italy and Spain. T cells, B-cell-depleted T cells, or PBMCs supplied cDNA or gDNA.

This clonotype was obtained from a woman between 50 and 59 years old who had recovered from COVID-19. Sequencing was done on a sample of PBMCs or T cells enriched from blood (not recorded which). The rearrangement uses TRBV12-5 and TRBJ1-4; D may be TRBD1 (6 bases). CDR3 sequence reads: CASGFLTGDEKLFF. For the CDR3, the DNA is TGTGCTAGTGGTTTCTTGACAGGCGATGAAAAACTGTTTTTT.